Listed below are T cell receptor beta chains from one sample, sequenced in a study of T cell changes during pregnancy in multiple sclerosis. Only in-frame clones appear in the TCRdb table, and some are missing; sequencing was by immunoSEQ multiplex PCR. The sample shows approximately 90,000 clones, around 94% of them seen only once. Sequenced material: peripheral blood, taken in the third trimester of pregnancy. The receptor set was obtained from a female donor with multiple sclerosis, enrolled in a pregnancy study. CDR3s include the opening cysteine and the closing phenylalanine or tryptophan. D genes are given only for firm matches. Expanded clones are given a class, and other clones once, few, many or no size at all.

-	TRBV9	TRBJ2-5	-	TGTGCCAGCAGCGTAGCTACTTCGGGTTGGGAGACCCAGTACTTC	CASSVATSGWETQYF
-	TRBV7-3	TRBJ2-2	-	TGTGCCAGCAGGCCGAGAGGGGGGGCGAACACCGGGGAGCTGTTTTTT	CASRPRGGANTGELFF
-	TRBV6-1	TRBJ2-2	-	TGTGCCAGCAGTGCAGCCCAGCGGATCGGGGAGCTGTTTTTT	CASSAAQRIGELFF
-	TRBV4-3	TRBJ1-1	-	TGCGCCAGCAGCCAAGCGGGGGGTCGGAACACTGAAGCTTTCTTT	CASSQAGGRNTEAFF
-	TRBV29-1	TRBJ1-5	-	TGCAGCGTTGAAGACCCGGACAGCCATAGCAATCAGCCCCAGCATTTT	CSVEDPDSHSNQPQHF
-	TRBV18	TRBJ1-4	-	TGTGCCAGCTCACCACCGGCAGGGCTCGGTAGCGAAAAACTGTTTTTT	CASSPPAGLGSEKLFF
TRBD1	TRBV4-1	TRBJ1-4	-	TGCGCCAGCAGCCAAGATCCTGGCAGGGGGCGGGAAAAACTGTTTTTT	CASSQDPGRGREKLFF
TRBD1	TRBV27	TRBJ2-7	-	TGTGCCAGCAGTTCTGACCCCCAGAAGACAGGGGACCACGAGCAGTACTTC	CASSSDPQKTGDHEQYF
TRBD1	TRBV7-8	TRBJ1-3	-	TGTGCCAGCAGCTTAGCCATACGACAGGGGTGGAACACCATATATTTT	CASSLAIRQGWNTIYF
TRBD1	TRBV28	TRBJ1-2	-	TGTGCCAGCGTGGACAGGGCGTCTGGTTATAGTGGCTACACCTTC	CASVDRASGYSGYTF
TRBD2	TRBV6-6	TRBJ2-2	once	TGTGCCAGCAGTTACATCCTAGCGGAGACCGGGGAGCTGTTTTTT	CASSYILAETGELFF
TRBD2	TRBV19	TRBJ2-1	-	TGTGCCAGTTGCGGGGCTAGCGGGAGTCGTAAGCAGTTCTTC	CASCGASGSRKQFF
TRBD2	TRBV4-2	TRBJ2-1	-	TGTGCCAGCAGCCAAGAGGCTAGCGGGAGGCCAATTTACAATGAGCAGTTCTTC	CASSQEASGRPIYNEQFF
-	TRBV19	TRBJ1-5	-	TGTGCCAGTAGTATAAGAGACTCCAATCAGCCCCAGCATTTT	CASSIRDSNQPQHF
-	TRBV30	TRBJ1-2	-	TGTGCCTGGAGTCCCGACAGCAACTATGGCTACACCTTC	CAWSPDSNYGYTF
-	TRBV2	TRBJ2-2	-	TGTGCCAGCTTCCCAGGGGGAGCGGGAGCCACAGGGACCGGGGAGCTGTTTTTT	CASFPGGAGATGTGELFF
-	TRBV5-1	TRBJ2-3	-	TGCGCCAGCAGCTTGGGACAGCTCTACCCACCGGATACGCAGTATTTT	CASSLGQLYPPDTQYF
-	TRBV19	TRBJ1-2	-	TGTGCCAGCCAACTAAACTATGGCTACACCTTC	CASQLNYGYTF
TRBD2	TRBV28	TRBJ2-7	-	TGTGCCAGCAGTTTCCTAGCGGGAGGCAGGTACGAGCAGTACTTC	CASSFLAGGRYEQYF
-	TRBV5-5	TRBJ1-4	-	TGTGCCAGCAGCTTGGAAGGGGGGGCAATGACTAGGTTTTTT	CASSLEGGAMTRFF
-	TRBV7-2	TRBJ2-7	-	TGTGCCAGCAGCTTAGCCGGAGGAGAAACCTACGAGCAGTACTTC	CASSLAGGETYEQYF
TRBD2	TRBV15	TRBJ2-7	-	TGTGCCACCAGCAGAGAACTAGCGGGACTCTCCTACGAGCAGTACTTC	CATSRELAGLSYEQYF
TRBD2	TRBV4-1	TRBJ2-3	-	TGCGCCAGCAGCCAAGAGGTAGCGGGAGGTCCAGATACGCAGTATTTT	CASSQEVAGGPDTQYF
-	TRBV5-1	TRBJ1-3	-	TGCGCCAGCAGCTTCGGCTCTGGAAACACCATATATTTT	CASSFGSGNTIYF
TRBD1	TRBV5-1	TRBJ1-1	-	TGCGCCAGCAGCTTGGCCAGGGGGCGGACTGAAGCTTTCTTT	CASSLARGRTEAFF
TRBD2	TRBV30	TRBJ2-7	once	TGTGCCTGGAGTAAACTAGCGGGGCTCTCCTACGAGCAGTACTTC	CAWSKLAGLSYEQYF
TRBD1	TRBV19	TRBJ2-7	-	TGTGCCAGTAGTATTGGGACAGGGAACGAGCAGTACTTC	CASSIGTGNEQYF
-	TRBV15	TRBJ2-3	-	TGTGCCACCAGCAGAGATGGACAGCTAAGCACAGATACGCAGTATTTT	CATSRDGQLSTDTQYF
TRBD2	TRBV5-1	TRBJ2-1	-	TGCGCCAGCAGCTCGGGACTAGCGGGAGTAAGTGAGCAGTTCTTC	CASSSGLAGVSEQFF
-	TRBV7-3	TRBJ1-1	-	TGTGCCAGCAGCTCTCGGGGGTACACTGAAGCTTTCTTT	CASSSRGYTEAFF
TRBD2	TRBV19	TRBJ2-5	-	TGTGCCAGTCGAAGCGGGAGAGGGCGGGAGACCCAGTACTTC	CASRSGRGRETQYF
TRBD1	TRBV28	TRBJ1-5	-	TGTGCCAGCAGTTCGGGACAGGGCAATCAGCCCCAGCATTTT	CASSSGQGNQPQHF
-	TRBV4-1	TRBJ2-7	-	TGCGCCAGCAGCCAAGATCCGGGGGCCTACGAGCAGTACTTC	CASSQDPGAYEQYF
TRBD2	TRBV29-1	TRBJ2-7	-	TGCAGCGTAACAGGGGAGACTAGCGGGAGGTCAATGGGCGAGCAGTACTTC	CSVTGETSGRSMGEQYF
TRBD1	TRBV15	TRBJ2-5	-	TGTGCCACCAGCCGGGGACAGGGTGGTGGAGAGACCCAGTACTTC	CATSRGQGGGETQYF
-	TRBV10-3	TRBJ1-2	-	TGTGCCATCAGTGAGTCCGCCCCCCTGGTGGCAGTTGACTATGGCTACACCTTC	CAISESAPLVAVDYGYTF
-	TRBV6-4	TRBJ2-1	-	TGTGCCAGCAGTGACTCCCAGGGGAGCTCCTACAATGAGCAGTTCTTC	CASSDSQGSSYNEQFF
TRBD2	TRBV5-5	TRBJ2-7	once	TGTGCCAGCTCGACAGCGGGAGCGACCTACGAGCAGTACTTC	CASSTAGATYEQYF
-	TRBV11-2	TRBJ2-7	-	TGTGCCAGCAGCCCTGACAACTACGAGCAGTACTTC	CASSPDNYEQYF
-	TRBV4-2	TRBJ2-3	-	TGTGCCAGCAGCCAAGGTAGTAGGGGCCGAACAGATACGCAGTATTTT	CASSQGSRGRTDTQYF
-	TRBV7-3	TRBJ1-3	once	TGTGCCAGCAGCCTGGGAAACACCATATATTTT	CASSLGNTIYF
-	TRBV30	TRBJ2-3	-	TGTGCCTGGAGTGGGATAGCGGATGCAGATACGCAGTATTTT	CAWSGIADADTQYF
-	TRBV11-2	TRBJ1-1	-	TGTGCCAGCAGCCCATTTCCAGACACTGAAGCTTTCTTT	CASSPFPDTEAFF
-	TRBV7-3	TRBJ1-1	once	TGTGCCAGCACCCCTAACCGGGCAGGGTCTACTGAAGCTTTCTTT	CASTPNRAGSTEAFF
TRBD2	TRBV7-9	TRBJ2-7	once	TGTGCCAGCAGCCGTGACGGGGCTAGCGGGAGTTCGTACGAGCAGTACTTC	CASSRDGASGSSYEQYF
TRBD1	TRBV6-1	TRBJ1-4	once	TGTGCCAGCAGTGCCCGGACAGGGGGCCCGGTGAGTGAAAAACTGTTTTTT	CASSARTGGPVSEKLFF
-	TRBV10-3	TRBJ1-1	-	TGTGCCACTACCGGGGGCACTGAAGCTTTCTTT	CATTGGTEAFF
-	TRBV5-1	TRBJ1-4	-	TGCGCCAGCAGCTTTAAGGGGCCAAATGAAAAACTGTTTTTT	CASSFKGPNEKLFF
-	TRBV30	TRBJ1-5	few	TGTGCCTGGAGTGAGGACATACTCAATCAGCCCCAGCATTTT	CAWSEDILNQPQHF
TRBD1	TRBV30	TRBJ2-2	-	TGTGCCTGGAGTGGAGGGACAGTCGTTGGGGAGCTGTTTTTT	CAWSGGTVVGELFF
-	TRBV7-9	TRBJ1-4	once	TGTGCCAGCAGCTTATTCTCAGGGGAAAAACTGTTTTTT	CASSLFSGEKLFF
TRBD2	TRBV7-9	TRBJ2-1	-	TGTGCCAGCAGCGTGGGACTAGCGGGCTCCTACAATGAGCAGTTCTTC	CASSVGLAGSYNEQFF